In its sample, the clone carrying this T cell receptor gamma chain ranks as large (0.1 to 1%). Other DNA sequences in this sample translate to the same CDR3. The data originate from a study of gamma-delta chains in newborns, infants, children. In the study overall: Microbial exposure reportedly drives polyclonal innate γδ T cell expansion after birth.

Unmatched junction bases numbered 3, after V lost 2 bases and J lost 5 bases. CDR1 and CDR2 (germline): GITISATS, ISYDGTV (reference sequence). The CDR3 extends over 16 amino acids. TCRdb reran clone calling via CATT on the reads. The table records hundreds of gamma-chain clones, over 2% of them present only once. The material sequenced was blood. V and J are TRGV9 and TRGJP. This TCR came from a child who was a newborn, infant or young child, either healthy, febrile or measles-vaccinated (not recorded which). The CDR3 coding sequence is TGTGCCTTGTGGGAGGGAGAAGAGTTGGGCAAAAAAATCAAGGTATTT. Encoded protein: CALWEGEELGKKIKVF.